Following are 20 T cell receptor beta chains from one sample sequenced in a study of blood T cell repertoires in COVID-19 (dated by TCRdb to about 2020). Receptors were amplified or captured by the immunoSEQ multiplex PCR assay. TCRdb stores this immuneACCESS table with in-frame sequences only. Part of the clones is absent; in the studies checked, under half of the shortfall reflects unresolved V genes, and no reason is known for the rest. A total of 300,000 or so clones appear in this sample, approximately 89% of them only once. The ten top clones hold approximately 6.6% of the sample. Sequencing was carried out using peripheral blood. The receptor source for this set is a woman aged 25 to 39 who had recovered from COVID-19.

This chain links TRBV5-1 with TRBJ1-6; D is ambiguous. V was clipped by 4 bases and J by 8 bases, with 13 bases between them. The CDR3 consists of 14 residues. Germline assignment: CDR1 SGHRS and CDR2 YFSETQ. The CDR3 region has the DNA TGCGCCAGCAGCAAGACCTCGGGTGATTCACCCCTCCACTTT. Its protein product is CASSKTSGDSPLHF.

The chain links TRBV19 to TRBJ1-3, with 10 bases fitting TRBD1. This CDR3 is 16 amino acids long. From germline, CDR1 is LNHDA and CDR2 SQIVND (reference sequence). The junction had 6 bases not matched to a gene; V was cut back by 5 bases and J by 2 bases. CDR3 in amino acids: CASSLPGTGAGNTIYF. The CDR3 DNA follows: TGTGCCAGTAGTCTCCCCGGGACAGGGGCTGGAAACACCATATATTTT.

CDR3 nucleotide sequence: TGTGCCAGCAGCGGCCGACAGTTCTACAATGAGCAGTTCTTC. It codes for CASSGRQFYNEQFF. The chain couples TRBV21-1 to TRBJ2-1; the table's D call, TRBD1, has no DNA check behind it. TRBV21-1 represents a pseudogene. This CDR3 contains 14 residues.

The rearrangement links TRBV5-6 to TRBJ1-1; TRBD1 matches at 7 bases. The CDR3 is 14 amino acids. Germline values: CDR1 SGHDT, CDR2 YYEEEE. The V and J ends lost 6 bases and 1 base, in that order; junction bases with no gene match: 6. DNA of the CDR3: TGTGCCAGCACCCAGGGGGTGGGGAACACTGAAGCTTTCTTT. Residues: CASTQGVGNTEAFF.

This clone is a singleton in its sample. The rearrangement joins TRBV3-1 (or the pseudogene TRBV3-2) to TRBJ2-5; D gene uncertain. This CDR3 region has 13 residues. The V gene's germline CDR1 is LGHDT and CDR2 YNNKEL (reference sequence). The germline V and J ends were trimmed by 4 bases and 5 bases, with 11 bases remaining between them. CDR3 coding DNA: TGTGCCAGCAGCCCTACGAGGTTGGAGACCCAGTACTTC. Its translation is CASSPTRLETQYF.

This clone has just one count. The chain has TRBV11-2 and TRBJ2-1; D ambiguous. CDR1 is SGHAT, CDR2 FQNNGV, per germline. V lost 8 bases to trimming and J lost 5 bases, with 10 bases between them. This CDR3 is 12 amino acids long. The CDR3 coding sequence is TGTGCCAGCCGCCTGGAGAACAATGAGCAGTTCTTC. This gives the protein CASRLENNEQFF. Full variable domain (missing parts from reference TRBV11-2 and TRBJ2-1): EAGVAQSPRYKIIEKRQSVAFWCNPISGHATLYWYQQILGQGPKLLIQFQNNGVVDDSQLPKDRFSAERLKGVDSTLKIQPAKLEDSAVYLCASRLENNEQFFGPGTRLTVL.

This clone has just one count. V and J are TRBV19 and TRBJ2-5; 7 nucleotides align to TRBD1. The CDR3 spans 15 residues. V was pared by 3 bases and J by 5 bases, with 9 bases of the junction left unmatched. The V gene's germline CDR1 is LNHDA and CDR2 SQIVND (reference sequence). CDR3 amino acids: CASSILGQVGETQYF. For the CDR3, the DNA is TGTGCCAGTAGTATCCTCGGACAGGTAGGGGAGACCCAGTACTTC. The full variable domain, completed using reference TRBV19 and TRBJ2-5, is DGGITQSPKYLFRKEGQNVTLSCEQNLNHDAMYWYRQDPGQGLRLIYYSQIVNDFQKGDIAEGYSVSREKKESFPLTVTSAQKNPTAFYLCASSILGQVGETQYFGPGTRLLVL.

CDR3 in amino acids: CASSETGSVRHRETQYF. CDR3 DNA: TGCGCCAGCAGTGAGACAGGCTCGGTCCGCCACCGGGAGACCCAGTACTTC. The chain has TRBV10-2 and TRBJ2-5; a possible D gene is TRBD1 (5 bases). The CDR3 sequence is 17 residues long. Per the germline V gene, CDR1 is WSHSY and CDR2 is SAAADI. V dropped 2 bases and J dropped 5 bases, with 21 bases sitting between them.

This sequence joins TRBV19 and TRBJ1-1; unclear D gene. Germline V gene sequence: CDR1 LNHDA, CDR2 SQIVND (reference sequence). This CDR3 spans 11 amino acids. V was cut by 1 base and J by 12 bases, with 9 bases left in between. The CDR3 loop is CASSIGRETFF. The CDR3 DNA is TGTGCCAGTAGTATAGGGAGGGAAACTTTCTTT.

The chain uses TRBV6-5 and TRBJ1-5, with D possibly TRBD1 on 6 matching bases. V lost 2 bases and J 5 bases, leaving 10 bases between the germline ends. The CDR3 is 14 residues long. The germline V gene has CDR1 MNHEY and CDR2 SVGAGI. CDR3 sequence: CASSYIAGDQPQHF. DNA for the CDR3: TGTGCCAGCAGTTACATAGCAGGGGATCAGCCCCAGCATTTT.

This rearrangement joins TRBV15 to TRBJ1-4; possible D gene TRBD1, 5 bases. The CDR3 is 20 residues long. Germline CDR1 reads LNHNV; CDR2 reads YYDKDF (reference sequence). With 0 bases removed from V and 8 bases from J, the gap between germline ends came to 28 bases. CDR3 sequence: CATSRDLWLNRRDGQEKLFF. The CDR3 DNA reads as TGTGCCACCAGCAGAGATTTATGGTTGAACAGGAGGGACGGACAAGAAAAACTGTTTTTT.

This chain uses TRBV28 with TRBJ1-6, with D perhaps TRBD1 (6 bases). The CDR3 loop spans 15 amino acids. CDR1 and CDR2 from the germline V gene are MDHEN and SYDVKM. The ends were cut back, 10 bases at V and 0 bases at J, with 13 bases in the middle. CDR3 residues: CATGGASSYNSPLHF. DNA for the CDR3: TGTGCCACGGGGGGGGCGAGCTCCTATAATTCACCCCTCCACTTT.

This clone is a singleton in its sample. J is TRBJ1-2 and V is TRBV6-1; 10 nucleotides match TRBD1. CDR3 length equals 13 residues. V gave up 5 bases and J gave up 4 bases; unmatched junction bases: 1. Germline V gene lookup returns CDR1 MNHNS and CDR2 SASEGT. CDR3 nucleotide sequence: TGTGCCAGCAGTAGACAGGGGGCCTATGGCTACACCTTC. This encodes CASSRQGAYGYTF.

The chain combines TRBV9 with TRBJ2-3, with D tentatively TRBD2 (5 bases). V lost 3 bases to trimming and J lost 5 bases, with 7 bases between them. The germline CDR1 and CDR2 sequences are SGDLS and YYNGEE. The CDR3 is made up of 12 amino acids. CDR3: CASSAGLDTQYF. In DNA form, the CDR3 reads TGTGCCAGCAGCGCCGGACTAGATACGCAGTATTTT.

The chain recombines TRBV6-5 with TRBJ2-3; D might be TRBD1 (5 bases). Trimming removed 7 bases at V and 4 bases at J, with 18 bases between. This CDR3 is built from 15 residues. Looked up from germline, CDR1 is MNHEY and CDR2 is SVGAGI. CDR3 loop: CASKKGIGVSDTQYF. The CDR3, as DNA: TGTGCCAGCAAAAAGGGTATAGGGGTTTCAGATACGCAGTATTTT.

The chain joins TRBV27 to TRBJ2-4; TRBD1 matches 8 bases. The germline gives CDR1 MNHEY, CDR2 SMNVEV (reference sequence). With 11 bases clipped from V and 16 bases from J, the junction kept 7 bases outside the gene matches. There are 9 residues in the CDR3. Here the CDR3 reads CARRQGPYF. DNA for the CDR3: TGTGCCCGCCGACAGGGGCCATACTTC.

The CDR3 bases are TGTGCCAGCAGCTTGATGGACAGACGGGCTTTCTTT. It encodes CASSLMDRRAFF. The chain links TRBV5-6 to TRBJ1-1; maybe TRBD1 (6 bases). The length of the CDR3 is 12 residues. Germline values: CDR1 SGHDT, CDR2 YYEEEE. The V gene lost 1 base and the J gene lost 11 bases, with 12 bases spanning the gap.

The chain couples TRBV28 to TRBJ1-5; D possibly corresponds to TRBD1 (5 bases). Trimming removed 6 bases from V and 0 bases from J, with 15 bases in between. The CDR3 spans 16 residues. CDR1 MDHEN and CDR2 SYDVKM come from the germline V gene. The CDR3 here is CASRLGGSNSNQPQHF. Here the CDR3 DNA reads TGTGCCAGCAGGTTGGGGGGGTCCAATAGCAATCAGCCCCAGCATTTT. The variable domain in full, completed from reference TRBV28 and TRBJ1-5, reads DVKVTQSSRYLVKRTGEKVFLECVQDMDHENMFWYRQDPGLGLRLIYFSYDVKMKEKGDIPEGYSVSREKKERFSLILESASTNQTSMYLCASRLGGSNSNQPQHFGDGTRLSIL.

This chain links TRBV7-2 with TRBJ1-3; D possibly corresponds to TRBD1 (5 bases). Trimming cost V 2 bases and J 4 bases, with 9 bases left between them. The CDR3 runs 14 residues. Germline CDR1 SGHTA, CDR2 FQGNSA. The CDR3 region is CASSLFGGGNTIYF. CDR3 DNA: TGTGCCAGCAGCTTATTCGGGGGAGGAAACACCATATATTTT.

The chain is built from TRBV29-1 and TRBJ2-3, with D perhaps matching TRBD2 (5 bases). CDR1 is SQVTM and CDR2 is ANQGSEA in the germline V gene. CDR3 length: 16 residues. Trimming stripped 0 bases from V and 6 bases from J, with 19 bases between. The CDR3 region is CSVEERELYRRDTQYF. The DNA of the CDR3 is TGCAGCGTTGAAGAGAGGGAACTCTACAGACGGGATACGCAGTATTTT.